Following are 23 T cell receptor beta chains from one sample sequenced in a study of technical replicates of blood from a handful of donors. The protocol was immunoSEQ multiplex PCR, while the TCRdb copy is restricted to in-frame clones and leaves out a portion. The sample has approximately 85,000 clones, roughly nine tenths seen once. Sequencing input: T cells isolated from PBMCs. Receptor source: a human donor in good health.

The genes are TRBV30 and TRBJ2-5; 8 nucleotides match TRBD2. Germline V gives CDR1 GTSNPN, CDR2 SVGIG (reference sequence). The V gene end was trimmed by 2 bases and the J gene end by 2 bases; junction bases not matched to a gene: 4. There are 14 residues in the CDR3. CDR3 nucleotides: TGTGCCTGGAGTCGGACTAGCCCTCAAGAGACCCAGTACTTC. Translating gives CAWSRTSPQETQYF.

The gene calls are TRBV4-1 and TRBJ2-7; D is perhaps TRBD1 (6 bases). Germline CDR1 is MGHRA and CDR2 is YSYEKL. With 4 bases removed from V and 2 bases from J, the gap between germline ends came to 18 bases. The CDR3 is 16 amino acids. The CDR3 region is CASSLQTGPTTYEQYF. The CDR3 DNA sequence: TGCGCCAGCAGCCTCCAGACAGGCCCTACGACCTACGAGCAGTACTTC.

The J gene is TRBJ2-7, the V gene TRBV9; no reliable D call. Germline CDR1 SGDLS, CDR2 YYNGEE. V was clipped by 0 bases and J by 2 bases, with 9 bases between them. The CDR3 is 14 amino acids. The CDR3 sequence: CASSVESVTYEQYF. The DNA for the CDR3 is TGTGCCAGCAGCGTAGAGTCGGTTACCTACGAGCAGTACTTC.

The genes are TRBV15 and TRBJ1-1; TRBD1 aligns across 8 bases. J gave up 2 bases and V 4 bases, and 6 bases lay outside the gene matches. The CDR3 runs to 15 residues. CDR1 is LNHNV, CDR2 YYDKDF, per germline (reference sequence). The CDR3 sequence is CATSIIAGGNTEAFF. The CDR3, as DNA: TGTGCCACCAGCATTATAGCAGGGGGCAACACTGAAGCTTTCTTT.

The V gene is TRBV5-1, the J gene TRBJ1-3, with D unresolved. V shed 5 bases and J shed 4 bases, with 4 bases lying between them. This CDR3 is built from 11 residues. Per the germline V gene, CDR1 is SGHRS and CDR2 is YFSETQ. The CDR3: CASRRGNTIYF. As DNA, the CDR3 is TGCGCCAGCAGGAGAGGAAACACCATATATTTT.

The chain is built from TRBV27 and TRBJ1-4; D is uncertain. The V end lost 6 bases, the J end lost 7 bases, and 9 bases lay between the germline ends. Germline lookup yields CDR1 MNHEY and CDR2 SMNVEV (reference sequence). This CDR3 has 12 residues. CDR3 sequence: CASSTRGEKLFF. The DNA of the CDR3 is TGTGCCAGCAGCACCCGGGGTGAAAAACTGTTTTTT.

The V and J genes are TRBV5-1 and TRBJ1-1, with 8 bases matching TRBD1. The CDR3 covers 20 residues. V shed 2 bases, J shed 1 base, and the junction held 19 bases outside the gene matches. Germline-derived CDR1 and CDR2 are SGHRS and YFSETQ. The CDR3 sequence is CASSFGQGKATSRENTEAFF. Written as DNA, the CDR3 is TGCGCCAGCAGCTTTGGACAGGGCAAGGCGACCAGCAGGGAGAACACTGAAGCTTTCTTT.

V usage is TRBV27 and J usage is TRBJ2-7, with 14 nucleotides matching TRBD2. The length of the CDR3 is 17 residues. Germline V gene sequence: CDR1 MNHEY, CDR2 SMNVEV (reference sequence). J gave up 4 bases and V 2 bases, and 7 bases lay outside the gene matches. This CDR3 is CASSLLGTSGGVYEQYF. In DNA, the CDR3 is TGTGCCAGCAGTTTACTAGGGACTAGCGGGGGAGTATACGAGCAGTACTTC.

The chain employs TRBV5-1 and TRBJ1-2, with 12 bases that match TRBD1. Germline V gives CDR1 SGHRS, CDR2 YFSETQ. The trim removed 6 bases at V and 0 bases at J, leaving 24 bases unmatched. CDR3 length equals 22 residues. The CDR3 protein is CASNESLRYPGQGAVANYGYTF. The CDR3, as DNA: TGCGCCAGCAACGAATCACTAAGATACCCGGGACAGGGGGCAGTCGCTAACTATGGCTACACCTTC.

The CDR3 sequence: CASGLSLGQANNEQFF. The CDR3 DNA reads TGTGCTAGTGGTTTGTCCCTGGGACAGGCCAACAATGAGCAGTTCTTC. The chain has TRBV12-5 and TRBJ2-1, with 8 bases fitting TRBD1. V dropped 2 bases and J dropped 5; count of bases not matched to a gene: 8. CDR1 and CDR2 (germline): LGHNT, FRNRAP. This CDR3 is 16 amino acids long.

This chain uses TRBV30 with TRBJ1-5; TRBD1 aligns across 7 bases. Germline lookup yields CDR1 GTSNPN and CDR2 SVGIG (reference sequence). The CDR3 sequence is 13 residues long. V gave up 1 base and J gave up 9 bases; unmatched junction bases: 6. The CDR3 sequence is CAWSGGTVRPQHF. CDR3 DNA sequence: TGTGCCTGGAGTGGTGGGACAGTTCGGCCCCAGCATTTT.

The chain combines TRBV28 with TRBJ1-4; D is unresolved. V shed 6 bases and J shed 5 bases, with 4 bases lying between them. The length of the CDR3 is 11 residues. In germline, CDR1 is MDHEN, CDR2 SYDVKM. The DNA for the CDR3 is TGTGCCAGCAGAGCCAATGAAAAACTGTTTTTT. It yields the protein CASRANEKLFF.

V gene TRBV27 combines with J gene TRBJ2-3, with D perhaps matching TRBD2 (6 bases). V was clipped by 0 bases and J by 8 bases, with 12 bases between them. The CDR3 sequence is 14 residues long. CDR1 and CDR2 from the germline V gene are MNHEY and SMNVEV (reference sequence). The CDR3 DNA is TGTGCCAGCAGTTTATCAATTTCGGGAGTTACGCAGTATTTT. Its translation is CASSLSISGVTQYF.

Here the CDR3 reads CASSPRTSGRDSLYEQYF. CDR3 nucleotide sequence: TGTGCCAGCAGCCCCCGGACTAGCGGGAGGGACAGCCTTTACGAGCAGTACTTC. This chain links TRBV14 with TRBJ2-7; 15 positions match TRBD2. This CDR3 region has 18 residues. After removal of 4 bases from V and 4 bases from J, the junction contained 11 bases not matched to a gene. The germline V gene encodes CDR1 SGHDN and CDR2 FVKESK.

The chain is built from TRBV6-5 and TRBJ1-2; D is unresolved. Trimming took off 8 bases at V and 0 bases at J, with 16 bases between the two ends. In germline, CDR1 is MNHEY, CDR2 SVGAGI. This CDR3 contains 15 residues. This CDR3 is CASAAPMNTNYGYTF. The DNA for the CDR3 is TGTGCCAGCGCCGCGCCTATGAATACTAACTATGGCTACACCTTC.

In this sample, this clone turned up once. This rearrangement joins TRBV13 to TRBJ1-2, with a tentative D call TRBD1 (6 bases). The CDR3 runs to 12 residues. The germline gives CDR1 PRHDT, CDR2 FYEKMQ (reference sequence). The V gene lost 3 bases and the J gene lost 8 bases, with 10 bases spanning the gap. The DNA of the CDR3 is TGTGCCAGCAGCTTGGACAGTGGAGGCTACACCTTC. As protein: CASSLDSGGYTF.

V is TRBV19 and J is TRBJ1-2; D uncertain. The CDR3 totals 13 residues. CDR1 LNHDA and CDR2 SQIVND come from the germline V gene (reference sequence). V lost 5 bases and J 8 bases, leaving 15 bases between the germline ends. The CDR3 sequence: CASSQTRGYGYTF. CDR3 nucleotide sequence: TGTGCCAGTAGTCAAACGCGCGGGTACGGCTACACCTTC.

J is TRBJ1-5 and V is TRBV27; 7 bases match TRBD1. CDR1 and CDR2 (germline): MNHEY, SMNVEV (reference sequence). This CDR3 comprises 14 residues. Trimming cost V 5 bases and J 5 bases; bases outside gene matches: 6. The CDR3: CASSPRGRDQPQHF. CDR3 DNA sequence: TGTGCCAGCAGTCCTAGGGGGCGCGATCAGCCCCAGCATTTT.

This chain connects TRBV11-2 to TRBJ1-1, with D perhaps matching TRBD1 (5 bases). Germline loops: CDR1 SGHAT, CDR2 FQNNGV. V dropped 5 bases and J dropped 5 bases, with 24 bases sitting between them. The CDR3 sequence is 17 residues long. The CDR3: CASSRTPVGGMFTEAFF. In DNA, the CDR3 is TGTGCCAGCAGCCGAACTCCGGTCGGGGGAATGTTTACTGAAGCTTTCTTT.

The gene calls are TRBV5-6 and TRBJ2-7; TRBD2 aligns across 7 bases. V was pared by 3 bases and J by 3 bases, with 6 bases of the junction left unmatched. The CDR3 consists of 14 residues. Germline V lookup: CDR1 SGHDT, CDR2 YYEEEE. CDR3 nucleotide sequence: TGTGCCAGCAGCTCGTGGGGGGGAGGCTACGAGCAGTACTTC. Protein sequence: CASSSWGGGYEQYF.

The J gene is TRBJ2-1, the V gene TRBV7-9; TRBD1 matches at 9 bases. Germline assignment: CDR1 SEHNR and CDR2 FQNEAQ (reference sequence). Unmatched junction bases numbered 5, after V lost 1 base and J lost 7 bases. This CDR3 region has 15 residues. CDR3 region: CASSLVAGTGNEQFF. The DNA of the CDR3 is TGTGCCAGCAGCTTAGTCGCCGGGACAGGGAATGAGCAGTTCTTC.

Worth noting for this clone: The junction departs from the called germline gene at one end, perhaps through a read error. The chain couples TRBV2 to TRBJ1-3, with a tentative D call TRBD1 (6 bases). The CDR3 runs to 15 residues. The V gene's germline CDR1 is SNHLY and CDR2 FYNNEI. The DNA for the CDR3 is TGTGCCAGCAGTCCCAGGGGAGCGTCTGGAAACATCATATATTTT. It specifies CASSPRGASGNIIYF.

CDR3 sequence reads: CASSAGLGSYNEQFF. CDR3 nucleotide sequence: TGTGCCAGCAGCGCGGGACTAGGGTCCTACAATGAGCAGTTCTTC. The J gene is TRBJ2-1, the V gene TRBV9, with TRBD2 identical over 8 bases. The CDR3 extends over 15 amino acids. The germline V gene encodes CDR1 SGDLS and CDR2 YYNGEE. The V segment lost 3 bases and the J segment 1 base; nucleotides outside the gene matches: 3.